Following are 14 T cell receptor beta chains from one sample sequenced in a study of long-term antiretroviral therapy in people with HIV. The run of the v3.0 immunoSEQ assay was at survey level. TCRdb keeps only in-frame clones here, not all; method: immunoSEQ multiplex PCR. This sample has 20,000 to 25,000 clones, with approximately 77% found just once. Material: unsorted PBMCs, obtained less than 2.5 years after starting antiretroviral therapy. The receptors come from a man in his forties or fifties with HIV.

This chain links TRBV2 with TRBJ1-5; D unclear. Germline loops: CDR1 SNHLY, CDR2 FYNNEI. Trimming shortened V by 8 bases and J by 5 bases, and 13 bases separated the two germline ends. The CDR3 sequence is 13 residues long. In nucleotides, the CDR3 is TGTGCCAGCGTCAGACACTTTGATCAGCCCCAGCATTTT. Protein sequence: CASVRHFDQPQHF.

The chain's CDR3 is CASSWRQGTEAFF. DNA for the CDR3: TGCGCCAGCAGCTGGCGACAGGGCACTGAAGCTTTCTTT. The V call is TRBV5-1, the J call TRBJ1-1; 7 bases align to TRBD1. This CDR3 contains 13 residues. Unmatched junction bases numbered 3, after V lost 3 bases and J lost 4 bases. Germline V CDR1 and CDR2: SGHRS, YFSETQ.

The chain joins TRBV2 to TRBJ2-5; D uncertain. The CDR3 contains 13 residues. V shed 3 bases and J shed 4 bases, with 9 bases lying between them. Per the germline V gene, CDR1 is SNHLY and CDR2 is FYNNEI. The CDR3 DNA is TGTGCCAGCAGTGACTCTGGGATAGAGACCCAGTACTTC. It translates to CASSDSGIETQYF.

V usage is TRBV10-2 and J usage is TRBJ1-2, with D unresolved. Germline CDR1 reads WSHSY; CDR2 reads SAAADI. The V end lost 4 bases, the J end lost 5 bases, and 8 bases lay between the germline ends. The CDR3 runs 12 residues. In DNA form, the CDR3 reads TGCGCCAGCAGTGGGAATTTTTATGGCTACACCTTC. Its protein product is CASSGNFYGYTF.

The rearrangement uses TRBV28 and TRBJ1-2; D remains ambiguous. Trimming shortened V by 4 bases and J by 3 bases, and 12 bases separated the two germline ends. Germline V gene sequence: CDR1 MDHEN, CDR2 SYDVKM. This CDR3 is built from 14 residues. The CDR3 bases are TGTGCCAGCAGTTCGGGGAGGGCGGACTATGGCTACACCTTC. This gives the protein CASSSGRADYGYTF.

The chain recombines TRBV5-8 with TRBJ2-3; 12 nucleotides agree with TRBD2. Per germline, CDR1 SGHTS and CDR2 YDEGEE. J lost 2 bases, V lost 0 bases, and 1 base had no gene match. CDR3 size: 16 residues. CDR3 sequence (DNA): TGTGCCAGCAGCTTGGGACTAGCGGGAGACACAGATACGCAGTATTTT. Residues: CASSLGLAGDTDTQYF.

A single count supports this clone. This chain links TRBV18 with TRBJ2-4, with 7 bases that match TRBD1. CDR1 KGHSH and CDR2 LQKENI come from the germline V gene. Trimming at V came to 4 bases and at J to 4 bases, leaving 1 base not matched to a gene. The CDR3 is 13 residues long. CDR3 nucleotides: TGTGCCAGCTCACTACAGGGGAAAAACATTCAGTACTTC. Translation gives CASSLQGKNIQYF. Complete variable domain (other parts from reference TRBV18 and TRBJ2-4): NAGVMQNPRHLVRRRGQEARLRCSPMKGHSHVYWYRQLPEEGLKFMVYLQKENIIDESGMPKERFSAEFPKEGPSILRIQQVVRGDSAAYFCASSLQGKNIQYFGAGTRLSVL.

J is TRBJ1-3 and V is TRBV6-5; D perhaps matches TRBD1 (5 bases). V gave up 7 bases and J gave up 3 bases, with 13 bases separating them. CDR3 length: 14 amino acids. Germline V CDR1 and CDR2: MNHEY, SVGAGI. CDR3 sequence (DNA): TGTGCCAGCACCACCACGGGGCTTGGAAACACCATATATTTT. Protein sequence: CASTTTGLGNTIYF.

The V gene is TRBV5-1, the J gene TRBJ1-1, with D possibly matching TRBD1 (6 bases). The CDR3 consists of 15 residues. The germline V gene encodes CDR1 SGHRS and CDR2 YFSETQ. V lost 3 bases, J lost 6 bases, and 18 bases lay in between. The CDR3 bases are TGCGCCAGCAGCTCCTTCACAGGGATTGACGCTGAAGCTTTCTTT. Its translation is CASSSFTGIDAEAFF.

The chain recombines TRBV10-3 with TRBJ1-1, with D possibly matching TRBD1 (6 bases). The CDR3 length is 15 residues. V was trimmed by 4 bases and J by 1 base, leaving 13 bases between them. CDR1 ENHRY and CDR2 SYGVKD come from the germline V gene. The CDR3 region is CAISALGGANTEAFF. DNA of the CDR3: TGTGCCATCAGTGCGCTGGGGGGCGCGAACACTGAAGCTTTCTTT.

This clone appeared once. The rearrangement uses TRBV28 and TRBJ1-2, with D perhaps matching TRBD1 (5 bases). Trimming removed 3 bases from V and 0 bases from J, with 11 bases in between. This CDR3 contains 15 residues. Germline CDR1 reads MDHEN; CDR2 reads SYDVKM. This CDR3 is CASSFSGVANYGYTF. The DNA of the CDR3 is TGTGCCAGCAGTTTCTCGGGGGTAGCTAACTATGGCTACACCTTC.

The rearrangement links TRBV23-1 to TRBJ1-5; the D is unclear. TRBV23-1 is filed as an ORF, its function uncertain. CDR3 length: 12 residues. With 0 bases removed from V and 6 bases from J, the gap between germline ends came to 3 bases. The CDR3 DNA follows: TGCGCCAGCAGTCAATCGGGTCAGCCCCAGCATTTT. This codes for CASSQSGQPQHF.

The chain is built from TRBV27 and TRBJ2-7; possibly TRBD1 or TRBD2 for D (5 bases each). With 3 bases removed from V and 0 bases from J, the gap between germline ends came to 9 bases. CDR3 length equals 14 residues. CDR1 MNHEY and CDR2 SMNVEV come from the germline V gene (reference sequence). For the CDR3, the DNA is TGTGCCAGCAGTTTGGGACCCCCCTCCTACGAGCAGTACTTC. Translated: CASSLGPPSYEQYF.

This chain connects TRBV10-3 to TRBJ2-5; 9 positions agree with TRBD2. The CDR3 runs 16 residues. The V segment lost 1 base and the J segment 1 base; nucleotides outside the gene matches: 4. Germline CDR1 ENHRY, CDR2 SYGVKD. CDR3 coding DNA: TGTGCCATCAGTGAGTGGGAGCGGGAGGCCCAAGAGACCCAGTACTTC. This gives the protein CAISEWEREAQETQYF.